The clone carrying this T cell receptor (beta chain) was counted a few times. V lost 8 bases and J 5 bases, leaving 13 bases between the germline ends. The CDR3 consists of 12 residues. Germline-derived CDR1 and CDR2 are DFQATT and SNEGSKA (reference sequence). TCRdb redid the calling of the RT-PCR reads with MiXCR, one entry per CDR3 protein. The table has almost 700,000 distinct CDR3 sequences, over 12% seen once. V gene TRBV20-1 combines with J gene TRBJ2-4; possibly TRBD1 for D (7 bases). Sequencing input: memory CD4+ T cells from blood. The TCR originated in a female donor in good health, serving as a healthy control. The CDR3 DNA is TGCAGTCCCCGCGGGACAGAAAACATTCAGTACTTC. Its protein is CSPRGTENIQYF.